This is a list of T cell receptor beta chains from one sample in a study of metastatic and nonmetastatic thyroid tumors. Via MiXCR, TCRdb re-called the PCR reads. In the table there are about 13,000 clones, 26% of which are singletons. Sequencing was performed on tumor tissue. These receptors were obtained from a female donor with papillary thyroid cancer or a benign thyroid nodule (not recorded which). Some clones in this sample may be carry-over from other donors' samples. Both conserved end residues are trimmed from each CDR3. D genes are given only for firm matches. Size is stated for part of the rows, as once, few or many counts, or as a class when the clone is expanded.

abundance | d_gene | j_gene | v_gene | CDR3aa
NA | NA | TRBJ1-3 | TRBV3-1 | ASSPGGVAGNTIY
NA | TRBD1 | TRBJ1-1 | TRBV20-1 | SATPGTADNTEAF
few | TRBD1 | TRBJ1-2 | TRBV15 | ATSRGQGTNGYT
medium-sized | TRBD1 | TRBJ1-2 | TRBV27 | ATSTGGAYGYT
few | TRBD1 | TRBJ2-2 | TRBV12-3/TRBV12-4 | ASIPGDRAVGELF
many | TRBD2 | TRBJ2-3 | TRBV7-2 | ASSAVLASDTQY
many | TRBD2 | TRBJ2-1 | TRBV28 | ASIGLVAYNEQF
few | NA | TRBJ1-2 | TRBV24-1 | ATSDPGAYGYT
NA | TRBD1 | TRBJ1-5 | TRBV27 | ATKGRTGTNQPQH
many | NA | TRBJ1-4 | TRBV7-8 | ASSLSTTAYEKLF
NA | TRBD2 | TRBJ2-5 | TRBV5-1 | ASTPGTSGPSRETQY
NA | TRBD1 | TRBJ2-3 | TRBV6-4 | ASSPGTEGDTQY
many | NA | TRBJ2-2 | TRBV29-1 | SVGDFNAGELF
NA | TRBD1 | TRBJ1-2 | TRBV11-1 | ASSPTRDSGFNYVYT
once | NA | TRBJ1-1 | TRBV20-1 | SASQKGNVDTEAF
few | TRBD1 | TRBJ2-3 | TRBV5-1 | ASSLEQGARADTQY
NA | NA | TRBJ1-5 | TRBV5-1 | ASSFGQDVQPRH
medium-sized | NA | TRBJ2-7 | TRBV6-5 | ASSYSRTEVYEQY
NA | NA | TRBJ2-7 | TRBV4-1 | ASSQGTLNQYEQY
medium-sized | NA | TRBJ1-1 | TRBV30 | AWTSGFNTEAF
medium-sized | TRBD2 | TRBJ2-1 | TRBV6-5 | ASSPTPGLAGGNEQF
few | NA | TRBJ1-1 | TRBV5-1 | ASSLGGTMNTEAF
NA | TRBD2 | TRBJ2-7 | TRBV5-4 | ASRFLAGDRDKQY
many | NA | TRBJ2-1 | TRBV15 | ATSRTRGAGPSHEQF
NA | NA | TRBJ1-1 | TRBV7-9 | ASSLAQGGPEAF
NA | NA | TRBJ1-1 | TRBV11-2 | ASSFSPERAAEAF
NA | NA | TRBJ1-5 | TRBV20-1 | SARTGLERYQH
NA | NA | TRBJ2-3 | TRBV12-3/TRBV12-4 | ASSLIPFTDTQY
medium-sized | NA | TRBJ2-7 | TRBV19 | ASSIDREGEQY
NA | TRBD2 | TRBJ2-1 | TRBV20-1 | SARVASGGLSYNEQF
NA | TRBD1 | TRBJ1-2 | TRBV18 | ASSLQGDYGYT
many | NA | TRBJ1-2 | TRBV2 | ASSEGTGTEGYT
NA | NA | TRBJ1-4 | TRBV4-1 | ASSPEGRNEKLF
many | NA | TRBJ2-1 | TRBV7-3 | ASSSPGLYNEQF
many | TRBD2 | TRBJ2-2 | TRBV7-8 | ASSLGLAGDTGELF
many | NA | TRBJ2-1 | TRBV11-2 | ASSLRGGSYNEQF
many | NA | TRBJ2-3 | TRBV7-9 | ASGGRAADTQY
few | NA | TRBJ2-2 | TRBV11-3 | ASSRIRGSTGELF
many | NA | TRBJ2-3 | TRBV20-1 | SAVPLGLDTQY
few | TRBD1 | TRBJ1-6 | TRBV28 | ASSLTGSSPLH
NA | TRBD1 | TRBJ2-1 | TRBV18 | ASSPPVGNRGQGRS
medium-sized | TRBD1 | TRBJ1-1 | TRBV30 | AWSLTGTGLAF
few | TRBD1 | TRBJ2-2 | TRBV27 | ASSPRFGDRISELF
NA | TRBD2 | TRBJ2-1 | TRBV5-1 | VSSSGLASYNEQF
many | NA | TRBJ1-6 | TRBV3-1 | ASSQAPRAPLH
few | TRBD2 | TRBJ2-3 | TRBV2 | ASRLAGLTDTQY
many | NA | TRBJ1-6 | TRBV5-4 | ASSLDGGESPLH
many | NA | TRBJ1-2 | TRBV28 | ASNPVRGFSYGYT
few | NA | TRBJ1-2 | TRBV12-3/TRBV12-4 | ASSHDSDYGYT
medium-sized | TRBD2 | TRBJ2-7 | TRBV4-1 | ASSQLGLAGGIDEQY
few | NA | TRBJ1-5 | TRBV6-1 | ASSGGTTGHQPQH